Reported below is one TCR beta chain. The sample holds many counts of this clonotype. Which antigen it targets is not known. One base away there is no much larger clone; base qualities are not given. In the ophthalmopathy patients, disease was moderately to severely active, with a Clinical Activity Score of 3 or more, a NOSPECS grade of 4 or more, and a duration of less than 3 months. Exclusion was applied to patients with uncontrolled infections, other autoimmune diseases, pregnancy or lactation. Diagnoses were based on clinical symptoms, serum thyroxine and TRAb, thyroid ultrasound and orbital computed tomography. PBMCs were isolated from 8 to 10 ml of fresh peripheral blood by Ficoll-Paque density gradient centrifugation. Total RNA was extracted with Trizol reagent, and quality was checked on an Agilent 2100 Bioanalyzer. This specimen comes from a study of T cells in Graves' hyperthyroidism and ophthalmopathy (dated by TCRdb to 2018 to 2020). Background on the whole study: Peripheral blood samples were taken at the time of initial diagnosis, prior to any treatment. Thyroid tissue and blood T-cell repertoires from several Graves' hyperthyroidism patients were also compared in the study. For training and testing, the 95 to 100 patients in the discovery cohort were randomly divided in a 7:3 ratio. The paper describes TCR Vbeta CDR3 sequencing of about 140 peripheral blood samples, made up of about 40 ophthalmopathy patients, around 78 hyperthyroidism patients and 17 progressor patients. After blood sampling, hyperthyroidism patients were treated with methimazole at a starting dose of 30 mg daily, and ophthalmopathy patients were treated with high-dose intravenous methylprednisolone. Prospective prediction of ophthalmopathy was tested in an independent validation cohort consisting of roughly 19 hyperthyroidism patients and some 17 patients who later progressed to ophthalmopathy. TCR V-J signatures able to tell the groups apart were searched for in a discovery cohort of approximately 95 patients, of whom more than 40 had Graves' ophthalmopathy and under 65 had stable Graves' hyperthyroidism. What the study reported, not specific to this receptor: No statistical method was used to fix the sample size in advance, and group allocation was not hidden from the investigators. In validation, progression to ophthalmopathy was predicted by the model with 55% to 71% sensitivity and 72% to 85% specificity, a median of roughly 6.4 months before onset. Most expanded thyroid clonotypes (frequency above 0.001) were also found in blood, which suggests that blood repertoires may mirror thyroid immune responses. Ophthalmopathy was separated from stable hyperthyroidism by a 13 V-J signature model, with around 90% sensitivity and about 81% specificity obtained in cross-validation and 80%/75% obtained in testing.

Amplification of TCR beta CDR3 regions was carried out from RNA transcripts. The TCR CDR3 was subjected to a first round of RT-PCR using the HTBI primer set and the Qiagen OneStep RT-PCR kit. The libraries were constructed in a second round of multiplex PCR and then size-selected and purified. Libraries were sequenced paired-end with 100 bp reads on an Illumina HiSeq2000. In the source study's methods: SOAPnuke was used to process the raw data, removing reads that contained adapters or uncalled bases, had a mean Phred below 15, or lacked an exact match to the constant primer or identifier. COPE v1.2.5 was used to merge high-quality paired reads, and clonotypes were defined as unique nucleotide sequences. Clonotypes were aligned to IMGT TRBV, TRBD and TRBJ reference segments using MiTCR v1.1. The analysis included only V-J combinations with a frequency above 0.0001, which together covered around 99% of the repertoires. A TCS score was defined as the ratio between F50 (clonal expansion) and ExV (chaos), using BLOSUM62-based TCRdist between CDR3 peptides within each V-J. Welch's t-statistics and random forest reduced roughly 540 V-J features to 13, which were used in a naive Bayes classifier (R e1071). TCRdb itself trimmed the public reads at Q25 with fastp, ran MiXCR and retained productive beta chains. Duplicate CDR3 protein sequences are folded into a single record with the most common DNA and genes. What appears here as the V and J calls and clone size reflects TCRdb's work, not the paper's. The sample includes 400,000 or so distinct CDR3 sequences, with more than 12% observed a single time. The ten biggest clones cover 28% of the sample.

From the cysteine up to the phenylalanine, the CDR3 has a length of 13 residues. Of all the DNA, just the CDR3 is kept, 39 bases in frame from base 1. Taken from the germline V gene, the CDR1 and CDR2 loops are SQVTM and ANQGSEA. Trimming removed 4 bases from V and 0 bases from J, leaving 9 bases between the germline ends. This sequence was found in a man over 45 with Graves' ophthalmopathy. Material: blood. The chain links TRBV29-1 with TRBJ1-1; there is no confident call for the D gene. This receptor carries the CDR3 CSVGIKLNTEAFF. The DNA sequence is as follows: TGCAGCGTTGGTATCAAACTGAACACTGAAGCTTTCTTT.